This T cell receptor beta chain was observed in a study of T cell repertoires in cytomegalovirus infection. Study-wide findings and caveats: Accumulated public TCR beta family frequency recognized individuals carrying CMV together with the relevant HLA. Within the response measured ex vivo, HLA-C-restricted CMV-specific TCR beta clonotypes were dominant.

The CDR3 extends over 16 amino acids. Trimming took 2 bases from V and 2 from J; bases not matched to a gene: 6. The germline CDR1 and CDR2 sequences are LGHNA and YNFKEQ. Concerning this clonotype itself: Its cognate antigen is unknown.

TCRdb passed the reads through MiXCR, listing each CDR3 protein once. The data hold about 740,000 distinct CDR3 sequences, with around 31% observed a single time. The origin of this receptor is a human donor in good health (CMV status not recorded). Some clones in this sample may be carry-over from other donors' samples. V is TRBV4-2 and J is TRBJ2-3, with TRBD2 matching 8 bases. The sample consisted of cultured PBMCs, taken from culture after CMV antigen stimulation. In nucleotides, the CDR3 is TGTGCCAGCAGCCAACAAGCGGGGGCGAACACAGATACGCAGTATTTT. This codes for CASSQQAGANTDTQYF.